This paragraph covers one TCR beta chain sequence. This clone's antigen is unknown. Base qualities are missing; no much larger clone stands one base away. From the cysteine up to the phenylalanine, the CDR3 has a length of 13 residues. Here the CDR3 DNA is all that survives: 39 bases in frame from base 1. CDR1 is given as SGHTA and CDR2 as FQGNSA, both from the germline V gene. V and J are truncated by 5 bases and 1 base respectively, leaving an intervening sequence of 6 bases. The High Capacity cDNA Reverse Transcription Kit was used to reverse transcribe all of the isolated RNA, meaning that expressed TCRB transcripts were what got sequenced. Naive, central memory and regulatory T cell samples underwent deep immunoSEQ sequencing, averaging roughly 3.4 million total reads per sample. Sorted cells were lysed in RLT buffer and RNA was extracted with DNase-treated RNeasy Micro or Mini kits, depending on cell number. To prevent cross-contamination, every cell subset was processed on its own, while patient and healthy donor samples were processed together. TCRB sequences were amplified from cDNA with the immunoSEQ multiplex PCR, producing 87-bp fragments spanning the CDR3 region. Sequencing of the amplicons was performed on the Illumina HiSeq platform. The authors' pipeline ran thus. PCR bias was corrected computationally using synthetic template baselines, and reads within Hamming distance 2 were collapsed, with unmergeable singletons discarded. Reads were aligned against IMGT so that V, D and J genes, CDR3 length and insertions or deletions at six rearrangement sites could be assigned. Within each subset, clonotype counts were normalized to the number of sorted cells before true diversity and Gini coefficients were calculated with the tcR R package. Repertoire sharing was quantified using the overlap coefficient calculated on TCRB nucleotide sequences. Out-of-frame TCRB sequences from naive cells were analyzed to stand in for the pre-selection repertoire. Held by TCRdb, this immuneACCESS table contains in-frame sequences only and omits some clones. Under half of the omission traces to an unresolved V gene where checked; the cause of the rest is unknown. The V and J calls and clone size were taken over from that table, and D and trimming were inferred from the DNA. Within this sample are around 240,000 clones, with about a sixth of them counted one time only. Approximately 0.086% of the sample is in the top ten clones.

The entry originates in a study of beta chain features in type 1 diabetes (dated by TCRdb to the late 2010s). Broadly, across the study: Mean age, gender distribution, total cell number and subset yield did not differ between patients and healthy donors. A total of under 120,000,000 sorted cells were examined across all samples, and RNA yield correlated strongly with the number of cells per subset. In the study, recently diagnosed type 1 diabetes patients and matched healthy donors were compared on the TCRB repertoires of their sorted circulating CD4+ T cell subsets. Regulatory and stem cell-like memory subsets were obtained from only 8 patients and roughly eight healthy donors, while naive and central memory subsets were obtained from all 28 donors.

Summary of the overall study and its limitations: Patients with type 1 diabetes made fewer insertions and deleted more nucleotides at VDJ recombination sites, implying thymic rearrangement abnormalities. In all four CD4+ subsets, TCRB CDR3 length was moderately but significantly shorter in type 1 diabetes patients. Shorter templates might have been favored by PCR, but patient and control samples were amplified and corrected together, so both groups would have been affected equally by any skew. The naive, central memory and regulatory TCRB repertoires appeared to resemble one another more closely among patients than among healthy donors. Because the HLA sub-analyses included only small numbers of individuals, any influence of HLA type on TCRB rearrangement was left unresolved. Sequencing cDNA rather than genomic DNA could over-represent highly expressing activated cells, although activation and CD3 levels did not differ between groups.

Each donor gave one peripheral blood draw, averaging approximately 0.11 L, which was collected into heparinised tubes. Naive, central memory, regulatory and stem cell-like memory CD4+ T cells were sorted on a BD FACSAria II using a panel including CD45RO, CCR7, CD25, CD127, CD95 and CD27. Every sorted population had a purity above 95%. Right away, PBMCs were isolated by Lymphoprep density gradient centrifugation and were stained directly, with no culture step. So that batch effects would be minimized, each experiment stained and sorted samples in pairs, pairing one healthy donor with one patient. The chain was built from TRBV7-2 and TRBJ1-5; no D gene can be assigned with confidence. The sample consisted of naive CD4+ T cells from blood. What this sample's cell subset or site label stands for: true naive CD4+ T cells. The clonotype was recovered from a man between 25 and 39 years old with type 1 diabetes. The DNA sequence is given as TGTGCCAGCAGCGCGGAGAGCAATCAGCCCCAGCATTTT. This yields the protein CASSAESNQPQHF. This CDR3, with the reference TRBV7-2 and TRBJ1-5 proteins standing in past its ends, gives the full variable domain GAGVSQSPSNKVTEKGKDVELRCDPISGHTALYWYRQSLGQGLEFLIYFQGNSAPDKSGLPSDRFSAERTGGSVSTLTIQRTQQEDSAVYLCASSAESNQPQHFGDGTRLSIL.